Presented here are 27 T cell receptor beta chains from one specimen sequenced in a study of regulatory T cells in long-lasting Graves disease. Time point indicated: persistent/refractory GD, antithyroid drugs over 5 years with positive TRAb. PBMC RNA served as the TCR library source. Construction of TCR beta libraries relied on iRepertoire HTBI primers and on Arm-PCR targeting CDR3 regions. Using its own MiXCR run on the multiplex PCR reads, TCRdb lists one record per CDR3 protein. The table shows some 450,000 distinct CDR3 sequences, with around a quarter occurring only once. The sequences come from peripheral blood mononuclear cells (PBMCs), collected when the disease was refractory, from a patient treated with antithyroid drugs. These receptors came from a female donor with Graves disease.

The chain carries TRBV9 and TRBJ1-2; TRBD1 might be the D (6 bases). Trimming pared 3 bases from V and 6 bases from J, leaving 21 bases between. From germline, CDR1 is SGDLS and CDR2 YYNGEE. This CDR3 contains 16 residues. CDR3 bases: TGTGCCAGCAGCGGCGGGGGGGCCCAGCTTGTCGATGGCTACACCTTC. Protein sequence: CASSGGGAQLVDGYTF.

CDR3 amino acids: CASSMQGALSQEQYF. The CDR3 DNA sequence: TGTGCCAGTAGTATGCAAGGCGCCCTCTCGCAGGAGCAGTACTTC. The rearrangement uses TRBV19 and TRBJ2-7; no reliable D call. This CDR3 has 15 residues. The V gene's germline CDR1 is LNHDA and CDR2 SQIVND (reference sequence). V dropped 3 bases and J dropped 7 bases, with 19 bases sitting between them.

The chain uses TRBV7-9 and TRBJ2-7, with 7 positions matching TRBD1. The CDR3 totals 16 residues. From germline, CDR1 is SEHNR and CDR2 FQNEAQ (reference sequence). The junction had 10 bases not matched to a gene; V was cut back by 3 bases and J by 2 bases. The CDR3 DNA reads TGTGCCAGCAGCTTGGCCACGACAGGGAGTACCTACGAGCAGTACTTC. As protein: CASSLATTGSTYEQYF.

This clonotype was seen a handful of times. This rearrangement joins TRBV27 to TRBJ2-3, with D tentatively TRBD2 (7 bases). Trimming took off 7 bases at V and 0 bases at J, with 17 bases between the two ends. CDR1 MNHEY and CDR2 SMNVEV come from the germline V gene (reference sequence). This CDR3 has 16 residues. The CDR3 protein is CASKGGAGPSTDTQYF. Written as DNA, the CDR3 is TGTGCCAGCAAAGGGGGGGCGGGGCCTAGCACAGATACGCAGTATTTT.

The chain carries TRBV3-1 and TRBJ1-2; weak D call: TRBD1 (6 bases). Deletions cut 0 bases from V and 14 bases from J, with 10 bases between. Per germline, CDR1 LGHDT and CDR2 YNNKEL (reference sequence). The CDR3 has 11 residues. The CDR3 DNA reads TGTGCCAGCAGCCAAGAGGGGGCGAGGACCTTC. This codes for CASSQEGARTF.

V gene TRBV2 combines with J gene TRBJ2-5, with 8 positions matching TRBD1. Losses at the gene ends were 8 bases for V and 2 bases for J; bases not matched to a gene: 10. CDR1 is SNHLY, CDR2 FYNNEI, per germline. This CDR3 has 15 amino acids. CDR3 sequence (DNA): TGTGCCAGCTCCCCTGGACAGGGAGGTCAAGAGACCCAGTACTTC. Translated: CASSPGQGGQETQYF.

This clonotype was recorded many times. The V gene is TRBV28, the J gene TRBJ2-5; 7 bases agree with TRBD2. The length of the CDR3 is 15 residues. In germline, CDR1 is MDHEN, CDR2 SYDVKM. Trimming took 5 bases from V and 5 from J; bases not matched to a gene: 11. Here the CDR3 reads CASSKGGSGRETQYF. The CDR3 coding sequence is TGTGCCAGCAGTAAGGGCGGCTCCGGGAGGGAGACCCAGTACTTC.

The sample holds a few counts of this clonotype. V gene TRBV6-1 combines with J gene TRBJ1-2; 7 bases line up with TRBD1. Trimming at V came to 6 bases and at J to 4 bases, leaving 8 bases not matched to a gene. The CDR3 has 14 amino acids. The germline V gene encodes CDR1 MNHNS and CDR2 SASEGT. The CDR3 nucleotides are TGTGCCAGCAGGGAACCGGGACAGCTCTATGGCTACACCTTC. It codes for CASREPGQLYGYTF.

This chain joins TRBV28 and TRBJ1-1; D remains unclear. Germline CDR1 is MDHEN and CDR2 is SYDVKM. Trimming stripped 1 base from V and 5 bases from J, with 8 bases between. There are 13 residues in the CDR3. CDR3 nucleotides: TGTGCCAGCAGTTTATTAGGCTTGACTGAAGCTTTCTTT. Protein sequence: CASSLLGLTEAFF.

This clonotype was observed a few times. V is TRBV7-2 and J is TRBJ1-2; the D is unclear. Germline CDR1 and CDR2: SGHTA and FQGNSA. V dropped 6 bases and J dropped 2 bases, with 10 bases sitting between them. The CDR3 length is 13 residues. This chain's CDR3 is CASSWSRNYGYTF. As DNA, the CDR3 is TGTGCCAGCAGTTGGAGCAGGAACTATGGCTACACCTTC.

This clonotype showed up many times. The J gene is TRBJ2-7, the V gene TRBV6-5, with 7 bases fitting TRBD2. This CDR3 has 18 amino acids. Looked up from germline, CDR1 is MNHEY and CDR2 is SVGAGI. V was pared by 0 bases and J by 1 base, with 12 bases of the junction left unmatched. Written as DNA, the CDR3 is TGTGCCAGCAGTTACTCGACTAACTTAGCGGGCCTATCCTACGAGCAGTACTTC. Its protein product is CASSYSTNLAGLSYEQYF.

This clonotype was found once. This chain joins TRBV3-1 and TRBJ1-2, with TRBD1 identical over 8 bases. Unmatched junction bases numbered 6, after V lost 1 base and J lost 2 bases. The CDR3 totals 16 residues. Germline V gene data show CDR1 as LGHDT and CDR2 as YNNKEL (reference sequence). The CDR3 loop is CASSQGAGGLNYGYTF. The CDR3 DNA sequence: TGTGCCAGCAGCCAAGGGGCAGGGGGCCTCAACTATGGCTACACCTTC.

This clonotype was counted many times. This rearrangement joins TRBV19 to TRBJ2-7; D uncertain. Germline V gives CDR1 LNHDA, CDR2 SQIVND (reference sequence). Trimming left V 9 bases short and J 0 bases short, with 12 bases between. The CDR3 totals 13 residues. CDR3 amino acids: CASSIASSYEQYF. DNA of the CDR3: TGTGCCAGCTCGATAGCCAGCTCCTACGAGCAGTACTTC.

The rearrangement links TRBV15 to TRBJ1-5; a weak D match, TRBD1 (5 bases). The CDR3 is made up of 14 amino acids. The V gene lost 4 bases and the J gene lost 10 bases, with 17 bases spanning the gap. Germline V lookup: CDR1 LNHNV, CDR2 YYDKDF (reference sequence). The chain's CDR3 is CATSTVEGSGPQHF. DNA for the CDR3: TGTGCCACCAGCACGGTTGAGGGGAGTGGTCCCCAGCATTTT. Combining the CDR3 with reference TRBV15 and TRBJ1-5 gives the whole variable domain DAMVIQNPRYQVTQFGKPVTLSCSQTLNHNVMYWYQQKSSQAPKLLFHYYDKDFNNEADTPDNFQSRRPNTSFCFLDIRSPGLGDTAMYLCATSTVEGSGPQHFGDGTRLSIL.

Ten or more counts support this clonotype. The rearrangement joins TRBV28 to TRBJ1-2; weak D call: TRBD1 (5 bases). Germline V gene lookup returns CDR1 MDHEN and CDR2 SYDVKM. The CDR3 contains 14 residues. The germline V and J ends were trimmed by 5 bases and 8 bases, with 18 bases remaining between them. The CDR3 sequence is CASSLLQGARGYTF. The CDR3 nucleotides read TGTGCCAGCAGTCTCCTGCAGGGTGCTAGGGGCTACACCTTC.

This clonotype was counted a few times. The V call is TRBV19, the J call TRBJ1-4, with D possibly matching TRBD1 (5 bases). In germline, CDR1 is LNHDA, CDR2 SQIVND (reference sequence). The CDR3 is 13 residues long. V lost 10 bases to trimming and J lost 5 bases, with 14 bases between them. The CDR3 protein is CATNRRENEKLFF. DNA of the CDR3: TGTGCCACCAACAGGAGGGAAAATGAAAAACTGTTTTTT.

This clonotype has more than one count but fewer than ten. V is TRBV6-1 and J is TRBJ1-2, with D uncertain. Looked up from germline, CDR1 is MNHNS and CDR2 is SASEGT. V was cut by 7 bases and J by 6 bases, with 15 bases left in between. CDR3 length equals 13 residues. The CDR3 DNA is TGTGCCAGCATCTCGTTGTCCCGTGATGGCTACACCTTC. Residues: CASISLSRDGYTF.

This clonotype came up many times. The chain has TRBV28 and TRBJ2-6, with no clear D. In germline, CDR1 is MDHEN, CDR2 SYDVKM. This CDR3 has 15 amino acids. V gave up 5 bases and J gave up 0 bases, with 8 bases separating them. This CDR3 is CASSLRASGANVLTF. The DNA of the CDR3 is TGTGCCAGCAGTCTAAGGGCCTCTGGGGCCAACGTCCTGACTTTC.

This clonotype was seen a few times. This chain uses TRBV11-2 with TRBJ2-2; unclear D gene. CDR1 and CDR2 from the germline V gene are SGHAT and FQNNGV. V was pared by 5 bases and J by 0 bases, with 13 bases between. CDR3 length: 16 residues. The CDR3 DNA reads TGTGCCAGCAGCGCCCCATTCAGGTCGAACACCGGGGAGCTGTTTTTT. It yields the protein CASSAPFRSNTGELFF.

This clonotype appeared many times. The rearrangement joins TRBV28 to TRBJ1-3; possible D gene TRBD1, 6 bases. V was clipped by 6 bases and J by 3 bases, with 12 bases between them. Germline CDR1 and CDR2: MDHEN and SYDVKM. This CDR3 has 14 amino acids. CDR3 region: CASSQYRVGNTIYF. CDR3 DNA: TGTGCCAGCAGCCAATACAGGGTTGGAAACACCATATATTTT. Using reference TRBV28 and TRBJ1-3 for the parts outside the CDR3, the full variable domain is DVKVTQSSRYLVKRTGEKVFLECVQDMDHENMFWYRQDPGLGLRLIYFSYDVKMKEKGDIPEGYSVSREKKERFSLILESASTNQTSMYLCASSQYRVGNTIYFGEGSWLTVV.

The chain combines TRBV6-4 with TRBJ1-1; the D is unclear. V dropped 5 bases and J dropped 3 bases, with 10 bases sitting between them. Germline lookup yields CDR1 MRHNA and CDR2 SNTAGT. The CDR3 runs to 13 residues. CDR3 in DNA: TGTGCCAGCAGTCAAAGACCAGACACTGAAGCTTTCTTT. Translated: CASSQRPDTEAFF.

This clonotype was seen repeatedly, ten times or more. The V and J genes are TRBV6-1 and TRBJ2-7; the D is unclear. Germline CDR1 is MNHNS and CDR2 is SASEGT. V was shortened by 7 bases and J by 2 bases, with 21 bases between the two germline ends. The CDR3 covers 16 residues. The CDR3 region is CASTPELGGTPYEQYF. The CDR3 DNA follows: TGTGCCAGCACACCTGAACTGGGCGGTACCCCCTACGAGCAGTACTTC.

The chain's CDR3 is CASTLVGGDREQYF. CDR3 DNA sequence: TGTGCCAGCACCCTAGTGGGGGGAGATCGCGAGCAGTACTTC. The chain has TRBV6-1 and TRBJ2-7, with D possibly TRBD2 on 6 matching bases. This CDR3 contains 14 residues. V was shortened by 7 bases and J by 6 bases, with 19 bases between the two germline ends. Germline lookup yields CDR1 MNHNS and CDR2 SASEGT.

This clonotype was seen at least ten times. The chain carries TRBV18 and TRBJ2-7; 7 bases align to TRBD1. The CDR3 sequence is 13 residues long. Germline CDR1 is KGHSH and CDR2 is LQKENI. V shed 4 bases, J shed 6 bases, and the junction held 6 bases outside the gene matches. In nucleotides, the CDR3 is TGTGCCAGCTCACGCGACAGGGTAGGCGAGCAGTACTTC. Translation: CASSRDRVGEQYF. Looking up the rest from reference TRBV18 and TRBJ2-7 gives the full variable domain: NAGVMQNPRHLVRRRGQEARLRCSPMKGHSHVYWYRQLPEEGLKFMVYLQKENIIDESGMPKERFSAEFPKEGPSILRIQQVVRGDSAAYFCASSRDRVGEQYFGPGTRLTVT.

This clonotype was detected ten times or more. This CDR3 is CASSLIGPGGEAFF. The DNA for the CDR3 is TGTGCCAGCAGCTTAATTGGTCCAGGGGGTGAAGCTTTCTTT. V gene TRBV7-2 combines with J gene TRBJ1-1, with 7 bases aligning to TRBD1. Germline V gene sequence: CDR1 SGHTA, CDR2 FQGNSA. V lost 2 bases, J lost 7 bases, and 7 bases stayed unmatched. This CDR3 region has 14 residues.

This chain links TRBV5-1 with TRBJ2-1; 13 bases agree with TRBD2. The germline gives CDR1 SGHRS, CDR2 YFSETQ. After removal of 0 bases from V and 4 bases from J, the junction contained 4 bases not matched to a gene. The CDR3 consists of 17 residues. The CDR3 reads CASSLELAGGLYNEQFF. As DNA, the CDR3 is TGCGCCAGCAGCTTGGAACTAGCGGGAGGGCTGTACAATGAGCAGTTCTTC.

The CDR3 DNA sequence: TGTGCCAGCAGGGCTAGCGGATATAAGAGCACAGATACGCAGTATTTT. Amino acid sequence: CASRASGYKSTDTQYF. This sequence joins TRBV2 and TRBJ2-3; the match to TRBD2 covers 7 bases. Unmatched junction bases numbered 9, after V lost 6 bases and J lost 0 bases. CDR1 is SNHLY, CDR2 FYNNEI, per germline. The CDR3 runs to 16 residues.